This TCR beta chain was sequenced during a study of neurological immune-mediated disorders. Study-level findings and limits: HTLV-1-associated myelopathy showed the most TCR clonal expansion; multiple sclerosis the least, below healthy controls.

TCRdb redid the calling of the 5' RACE reads with MiXCR, one entry per CDR3 protein. The top ten clones hold 2% to 2.5% of a sample with 75,000 to 80,000 distinct CDR3 sequences, roughly 4.8% of them seen once. In germline, CDR1 is SGHVS, CDR2 FNYEAQ. The trim removed 5 bases at V and 7 bases at J, leaving 9 bases unmatched. CDR3 length: 15 residues. This clonotype came up many times. Its specificity is unknown. This sequence originates from a woman aged 25 to 39 with multiple sclerosis. The chain carries TRBV7-6 and TRBJ2-1; 9 bases match TRBD2. The sequenced material came from PBMCs. The CDR3 is CASSLISGSGNEQFF. The CDR3, as DNA: TGTGCCAGCAGCCTTATTAGCGGGAGTGGAAATGAGCAGTTCTTC.